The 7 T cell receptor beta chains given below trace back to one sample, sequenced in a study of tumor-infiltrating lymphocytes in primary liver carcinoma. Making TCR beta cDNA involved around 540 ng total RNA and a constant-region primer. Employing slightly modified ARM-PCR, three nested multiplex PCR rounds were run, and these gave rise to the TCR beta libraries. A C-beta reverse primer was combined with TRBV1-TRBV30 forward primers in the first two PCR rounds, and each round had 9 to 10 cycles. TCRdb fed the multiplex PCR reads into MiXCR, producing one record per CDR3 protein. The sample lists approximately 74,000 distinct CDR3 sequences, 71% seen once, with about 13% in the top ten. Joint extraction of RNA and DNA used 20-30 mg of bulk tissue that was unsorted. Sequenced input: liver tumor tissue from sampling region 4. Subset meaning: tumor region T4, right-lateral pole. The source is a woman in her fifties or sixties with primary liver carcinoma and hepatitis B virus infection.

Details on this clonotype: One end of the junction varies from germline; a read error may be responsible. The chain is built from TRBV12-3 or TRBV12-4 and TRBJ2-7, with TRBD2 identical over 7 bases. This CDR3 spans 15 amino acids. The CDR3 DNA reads TGTGTCAGCAGCCAAGAAACGGGAGGTCGGAACGAGCAGCACTTC. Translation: CVSSQETGGRNEQHF.

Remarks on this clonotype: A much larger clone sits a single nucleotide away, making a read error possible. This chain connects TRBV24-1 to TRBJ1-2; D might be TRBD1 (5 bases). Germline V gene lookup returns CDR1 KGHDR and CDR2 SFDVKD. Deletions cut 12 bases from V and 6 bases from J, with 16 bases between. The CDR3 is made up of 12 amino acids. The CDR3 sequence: CAPDSGTHGYTF. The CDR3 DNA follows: TGTGCCCCCGACTCCGGGACCCATGGCTACACCTTC.

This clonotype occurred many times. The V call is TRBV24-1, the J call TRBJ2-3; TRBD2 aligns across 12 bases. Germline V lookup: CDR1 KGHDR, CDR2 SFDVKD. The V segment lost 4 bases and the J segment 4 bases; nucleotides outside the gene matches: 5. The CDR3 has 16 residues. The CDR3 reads CATSDRLAGVPDTQYF. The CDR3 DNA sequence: TGTGCCACCAGTGACCGACTAGCGGGAGTCCCAGATACGCAGTATTTT.

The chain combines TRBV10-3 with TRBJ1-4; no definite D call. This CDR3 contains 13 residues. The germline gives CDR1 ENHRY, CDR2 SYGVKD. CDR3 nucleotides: TGTGCTATGAGTGAGTCATTCCCGTATGAACTGTTTTTT. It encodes CAMSESFPYELFF.

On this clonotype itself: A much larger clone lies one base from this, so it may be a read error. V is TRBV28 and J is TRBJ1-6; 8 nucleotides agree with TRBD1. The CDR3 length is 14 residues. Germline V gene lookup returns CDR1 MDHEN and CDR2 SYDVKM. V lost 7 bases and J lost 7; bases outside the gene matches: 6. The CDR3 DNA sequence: TGTGCCAGCAACTCAGGACAGGGAAATTCACCCCTCCACTTT. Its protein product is CASNSGQGNSPLHF.

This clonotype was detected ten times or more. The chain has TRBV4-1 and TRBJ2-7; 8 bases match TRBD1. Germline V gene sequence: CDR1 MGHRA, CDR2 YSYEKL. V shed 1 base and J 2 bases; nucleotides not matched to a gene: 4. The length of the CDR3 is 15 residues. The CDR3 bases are TGCGCCAGCAGCCAAGGACAGGGGTCGACCTACGAGCAGTACTTC. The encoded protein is CASSQGQGSTYEQYF.

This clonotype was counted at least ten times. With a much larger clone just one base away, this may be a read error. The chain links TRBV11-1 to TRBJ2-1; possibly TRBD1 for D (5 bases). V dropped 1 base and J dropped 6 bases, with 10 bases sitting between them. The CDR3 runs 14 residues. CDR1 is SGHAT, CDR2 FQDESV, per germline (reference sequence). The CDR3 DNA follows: TGTGCCAGCAGCTTAGTGGCAGGGCCCAATGAGCAGTTCTTC. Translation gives CASSLVAGPNEQFF.